Only a few counts were recorded for the clone carrying this T cell receptor (beta chain). Its target is unknown. The data belong to a study of blood T cells in healthy people across ages. Overall study findings and caveats: CMV status of donors was not determined, possibly confounding expanded clonotype changes.

Total RNA extracted from each sample amounted to at least 6 micrograms. It was with a sample-barcoded 5' primer and a J-beta primer mix that a second PCR of about 6 to 12 cycles was run. The template-switch adaptor, which had 12 random nucleotides, put a tag on each cDNA molecule. All samples gave at least 2.5 million CDR3-containing paired-end reads. One entry per CDR3 protein, called by TCRdb with MiXCR from the 5' RACE reads. The table shows fewer than 2 million distinct CDR3 sequences, with around 40% occurring only once. Material: blood. This TCR was recovered from a human donor in good health.

Written as DNA, the CDR3 is TGTGCCAGCAGCGTAGAAGACAGCGGTCGGGCACCCCTCCACTTT. Protein: CASSVEDSGRAPLHF. The chain recombines TRBV9 with TRBJ1-6, with D possibly being TRBD1 (5 bases). The CDR3 extends over 15 amino acids. Trimming took off 0 bases at V and 11 bases at J, with 15 bases between the two ends. Germline values: CDR1 SGDLS, CDR2 YYNGEE. Together with reference TRBV9 and TRBJ1-6, the CDR3 gives the full variable domain: DSGVTQTPKHLITATGQRVTLRCSPRSGDLSVYWYQQSLDQGLQFLIQYYNGEERAKGNILERFSAQQFPDLHSELNLSSLELGDSALYFCASSVEDSGRAPLHFGNGTRLTVT.